The rows below give T cell receptor beta chains drawn from one sample of a study of T cells in Graves' hyperthyroidism and ophthalmopathy. One entry per CDR3 protein results from TCRdb running MiXCR on the multiplex PCR reads. The repertoire has 300,000 to 400,000 distinct CDR3 sequences, around 20% of them found once; the top ten carry about 38%. The sequenced material came from blood. The source is a young man with Graves' ophthalmopathy. CDR3s include the opening cysteine and the closing phenylalanine or tryptophan. A D gene is named only where the DNA matches it firmly. Some rows have no size entry. The others give once, few or many, or a class for an expanded clone.

v_gene	j_gene	d_gene	abundance	CDR3nt	CDR3aa
TRBV6-1	TRBJ1-2	.	many	TGTGCCAGCAGTGAAGCCGGGAACTATGGCTACACCTTC	CASSEAGNYGYTF
TRBV3-1	TRBJ2-3	.	.	TGTGCCAGCAGCCAAACAAATACGCAGTATTTT	CASSQTNTQYF
TRBV7-3	TRBJ2-3	.	many	TGTGCCAGCAGCCCCGGGGGCCCACGCACAGATACGCAGTATTTT	CASSPGGPRTDTQYF
TRBV12-3/TRBV12-4	TRBJ2-3	TRBD2	many	TGTGCCAGCAGAATAAGCGGGGGAAGCACAGATACGCAGTATTTT	CASRISGGSTDTQYF
TRBV2	TRBJ1-2	TRBD1	.	TGTGCCAGCAGCGCCCACCGGGACAGGGGGCGTGACTATGGCTACACCTTC	CASSAHRDRGRDYGYTF
TRBV7-2	TRBJ2-1	.	.	TGTGCCAGCAGCTTAGCTGGGGTCGGGGTAGTAAATGAGCAGTTCTTC	CASSLAGVGVVNEQFF
TRBV15	TRBJ2-5	TRBD2	few	TGTGCCACCAGCAGTTCTCTTAGCGGGGGGGCCGAGGAGACCCAGTACTTC	CATSSSLSGGAEETQYF
TRBV18	TRBJ2-7	TRBD2	.	TGCGCCAGCTGGGAGGGCCGGACCTACGAGCAGTACTTC	CASWEGRTYEQYF
TRBV4-2	TRBJ2-1	.	few	TGTGCCAGCAGCCAGACCCTGGGGCTCGGGCATGAGCAGTTCTTC	CASSQTLGLGHEQFF
TRBV15	TRBJ1-2	.	.	TGTGCCACCAGCAGGGACAGACGCTATGGCTACACCTTC	CATSRDRRYGYTF
TRBV9	TRBJ1-1	.	many	TGTGCCAGCAGCGGGGGAATTCCGCCTGAAGCTTTCTTT	CASSGGIPPEAFF
TRBV12-3/TRBV12-4	TRBJ2-7	.	many	TGTGCCAGCAGTTTAACGGAGAACTACGAGCAGTACTTC	CASSLTENYEQYF
TRBV20-1	TRBJ2-3	TRBD2	few	TGCAGTGCCTTCGGACTAGCGGGGGATACGACAGATACGCAGTATTTT	CSAFGLAGDTTDTQYF
TRBV4-1	TRBJ2-7	TRBD2	.	TGCGCCAGCAGCCAAGTGTCTAGCGGGGGGAACGAGCAGTACTTC	CASSQVSSGGNEQYF
TRBV20-1	TRBJ2-7	TRBD1	many	TGCAGTGCTAGATATGACAGGGGGCCCCAAATTACCGAGCAGTACTTC	CSARYDRGPQITEQYF
TRBV12-3/TRBV12-4	TRBJ2-5	.	many	TGTGCCAGCAGCCCGGAGAGAGAGACCCAGTACTTC	CASSPERETQYF
TRBV27	TRBJ2-6	.	.	TGTGCCAGCAGTAGAGCGGACAGAGTCGGGTACTCTGGGGCCAACGTCCTGACTTTC	CASSRADRVGYSGANVLTF
TRBV5-1	TRBJ2-3	TRBD1	many	TGCGCCAGCAGGGCCACCGGACAGGGGTACACAGATACGCAGTATTTT	CASRATGQGYTDTQYF
TRBV27	TRBJ1-4	TRBD1	.	TGTGCCAGCAGCCTTACCCAGCAGGGGGCCCGTGAAAAACTGTTTTTT	CASSLTQQGAREKLFF
TRBV7-9	TRBJ2-2	.	few	TGTGCCAGCAAAACCCCCGGGGAGCTGTTTTTT	CASKTPGELFF
TRBV19	TRBJ1-1	.	few	TGTGCCAGTATCGGGGACCACCACGTAGCTTTCTTT	CASIGDHHVAFF
TRBV6-1	TRBJ2-7	TRBD1	many	TGTGCCAGCAGCCACCCCTGGGGACAGGGCACCTACGAGCAGTACTTC	CASSHPWGQGTYEQYF
TRBV20-1	TRBJ2-3	.	few	TGCAGTGCTAGAGATCCAGGGGGGGGCGCAGATACGCAGTATTTT	CSARDPGGGADTQYF
TRBV3-1	TRBJ1-6	.	few	TGTGCCAGCAGCCAGACCGGGACAATTTATAATTCACCCCTCCACTTT	CASSQTGTIYNSPLHF
TRBV6-2/TRBV6-3	TRBJ2-1	.	.	TGTGCCAGCAGTGGGGGGGCCGCCTACAATGAGCAGTTCTTC	CASSGGAAYNEQFF
TRBV28	TRBJ1-2	TRBD1	many	TGTGCCAGCAGTTCCAGACAGGGCTGGGACTATGGCTACACCTTC	CASSSRQGWDYGYTF
TRBV3-1	TRBJ2-5	.	few	TGTGCCAGCAGCCAAGGGGCTAGTGGGGGTCGGGAGACCCAGTACTTC	CASSQGASGGRETQYF
TRBV3-1	TRBJ1-1	.	many	TGTGCCAGCAGCCAACCTTCGGGGCGGGGCGCTGAAGCTTTCTTT	CASSQPSGRGAEAFF
TRBV13	TRBJ2-7	.	many	TGTGCCAGCACCCGGGCGGCCTACTCCTACGAGCAGTACTTC	CASTRAAYSYEQYF
TRBV12-3/TRBV12-4	TRBJ2-7	TRBD1	.	TGTGCCAGCACCCTCAGCACCGGGACAGCCTCCTACGAGCAGTACTTC	CASTLSTGTASYEQYF
TRBV9	TRBJ1-1	.	few	TGTGCCAGCAGCGCTGATGGGGGGTGGGGCGGTGAAGCTTTCTTT	CASSADGGWGGEAFF
TRBV9	TRBJ1-2	.	few	TGTGCCAGCAGCGTAGCTACTAACTATGGCTACACCTTC	CASSVATNYGYTF
TRBV5-5	TRBJ2-1	.	many	TGTGCCAGCAGCTTTATTCCGGACACCTACAATGAGCAGTTCTTC	CASSFIPDTYNEQFF
TRBV20-1	TRBJ2-5	TRBD1	few	TGCAGTGCTGAAGGGGACAGGGGGCGCCAAGAGACCCAGTACTTC	CSAEGDRGRQETQYF
TRBV29-1	TRBJ1-4	.	few	TGCAGCGCCACGAGCGGACTTCAGCGGGGAGAAAAGGGGAATGGACTGTTTTTT	CSATSGLQRGEKGNGLFF
TRBV5-1	TRBJ1-1	.	many	TGCGCCAGCGGAGTCGGGGGAAACACTGAAGCTTTCTTT	CASGVGGNTEAFF
TRBV7-8	TRBJ1-3	.	few	TGTGCCAGCAGCCCCAGCCAGGGCGAATGGAACACCATATATTTT	CASSPSQGEWNTIYF
TRBV6-1	TRBJ1-4	.	.	TGTGCCAGTTCCGGTCTGGGGGCGAATAATGAAAAACTGTTTTTT	CASSGLGANNEKLFF
TRBV12-3/TRBV12-4	TRBJ1-5	.	many	TGTGCCAGCAGTTTTCGGGGGTATAGCAATCAGCCCCAGCATTTT	CASSFRGYSNQPQHF
TRBV11-2	TRBJ1-1	TRBD1	many	TGTGCCAGCAGCTCACAGGGGGCAGAGACTGAAGCTTTCTTT	CASSSQGAETEAFF
TRBV11-2	TRBJ1-1	.	few	TGTGCCAGCAGCTTAGAATACGGCCTGAACACTGAAGCTTTCTTT	CASSLEYGLNTEAFF
TRBV6-1	TRBJ2-1	TRBD2	few	TGTGCCAGCCCCCCAGGAAGACTAGCGGAGATCTCCTACAATGAGCAGTTCTTC	CASPPGRLAEISYNEQFF
TRBV3-1	TRBJ2-5	.	many	TGTGCCAGCAGCCAAGAGGGGACACCCGGGAGAGACCAGTACTTC	CASSQEGTPGRDQYF
TRBV28	TRBJ2-1	TRBD1	.	TGTGCCAGCAGTTTATGGGGACAGGGGGACCACAATGAGCAGTTCTTC	CASSLWGQGDHNEQFF